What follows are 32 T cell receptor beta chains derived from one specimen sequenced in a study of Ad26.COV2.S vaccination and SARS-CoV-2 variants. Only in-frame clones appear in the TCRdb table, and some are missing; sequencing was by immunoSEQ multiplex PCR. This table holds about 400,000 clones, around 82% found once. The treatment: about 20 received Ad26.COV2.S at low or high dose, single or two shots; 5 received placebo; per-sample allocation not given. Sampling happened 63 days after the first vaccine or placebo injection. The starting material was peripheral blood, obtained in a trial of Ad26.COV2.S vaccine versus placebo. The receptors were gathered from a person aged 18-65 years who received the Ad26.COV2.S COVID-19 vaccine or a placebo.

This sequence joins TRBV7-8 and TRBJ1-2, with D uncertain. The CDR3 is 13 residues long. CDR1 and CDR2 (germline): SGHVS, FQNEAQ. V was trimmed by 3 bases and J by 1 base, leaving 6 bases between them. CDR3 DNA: TGTGCCAGCAGCTTTCGACTTAACTATGGCTACACCTTC. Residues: CASSFRLNYGYTF.

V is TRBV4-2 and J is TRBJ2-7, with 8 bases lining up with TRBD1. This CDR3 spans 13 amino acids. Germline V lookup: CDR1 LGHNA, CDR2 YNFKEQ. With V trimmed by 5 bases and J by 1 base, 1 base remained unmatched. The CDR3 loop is CASSWDRSYEQYF. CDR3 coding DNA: TGTGCCAGCAGCTGGGACAGGTCCTACGAGCAGTACTTC.

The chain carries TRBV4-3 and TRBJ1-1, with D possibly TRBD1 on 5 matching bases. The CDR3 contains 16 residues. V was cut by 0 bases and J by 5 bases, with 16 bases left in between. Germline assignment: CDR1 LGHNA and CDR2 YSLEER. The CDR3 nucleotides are TGCGCCAGCAGCCAAGATGACGGGGAGGGGAGGACTGAAGCTTTCTTT. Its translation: CASSQDDGEGRTEAFF.

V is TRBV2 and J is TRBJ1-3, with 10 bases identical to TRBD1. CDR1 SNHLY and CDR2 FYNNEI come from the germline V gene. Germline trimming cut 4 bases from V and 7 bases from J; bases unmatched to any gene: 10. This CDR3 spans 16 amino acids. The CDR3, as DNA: TGTGCCAGCAGTGTGGGACAGGGGCGCCGCGGGAACACCATATATTTT. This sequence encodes CASSVGQGRRGNTIYF.

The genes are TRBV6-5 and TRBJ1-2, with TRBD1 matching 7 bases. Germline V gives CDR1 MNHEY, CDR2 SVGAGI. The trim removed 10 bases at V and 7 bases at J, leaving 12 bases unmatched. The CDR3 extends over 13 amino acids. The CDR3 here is CAILVEGARGYTF. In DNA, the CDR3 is TGTGCCATCCTAGTGGAGGGGGCACGTGGCTACACCTTC.

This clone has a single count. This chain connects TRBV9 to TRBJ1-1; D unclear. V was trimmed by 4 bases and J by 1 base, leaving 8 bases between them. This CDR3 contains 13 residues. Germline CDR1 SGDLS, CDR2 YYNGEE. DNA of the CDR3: TGTGCCAGCAGCCCCCGTACGAACACTGAAGCTTTCTTT. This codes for CASSPRTNTEAFF.

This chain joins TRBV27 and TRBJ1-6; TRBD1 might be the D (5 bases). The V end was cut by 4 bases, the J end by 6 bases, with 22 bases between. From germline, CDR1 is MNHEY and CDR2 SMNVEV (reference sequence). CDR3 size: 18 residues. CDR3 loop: CASSSEGPGLLLNSPLHF. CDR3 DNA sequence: TGTGCCAGCAGTTCGGAGGGTCCAGGGTTACTACTTAATTCACCCCTCCACTTT.

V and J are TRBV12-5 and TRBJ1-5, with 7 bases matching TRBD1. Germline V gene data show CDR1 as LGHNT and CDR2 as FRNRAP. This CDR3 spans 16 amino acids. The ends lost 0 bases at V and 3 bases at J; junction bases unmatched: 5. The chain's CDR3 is CASGLVLGQVNQPQHF. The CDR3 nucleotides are TGTGCTAGTGGTTTGGTACTTGGACAGGTCAATCAGCCCCAGCATTTT. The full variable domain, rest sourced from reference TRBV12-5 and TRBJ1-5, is DARVTQTPRHKVTEMGQEVTMRCQPILGHNTVFWYRQTMMQGLELLAYFRNRAPLDDSGMPKDRFSAEMPDATLATLKIQPSEPRDSAVYFCASGLVLGQVNQPQHFGDGTRLSIL.

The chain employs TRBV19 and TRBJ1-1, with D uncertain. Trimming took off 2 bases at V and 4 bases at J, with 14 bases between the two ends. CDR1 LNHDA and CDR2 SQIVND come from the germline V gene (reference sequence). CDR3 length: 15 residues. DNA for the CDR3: TGTGCCAGTAGTATACGGTCACAAAGAGGCACTGAAGCTTTCTTT. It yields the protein CASSIRSQRGTEAFF.

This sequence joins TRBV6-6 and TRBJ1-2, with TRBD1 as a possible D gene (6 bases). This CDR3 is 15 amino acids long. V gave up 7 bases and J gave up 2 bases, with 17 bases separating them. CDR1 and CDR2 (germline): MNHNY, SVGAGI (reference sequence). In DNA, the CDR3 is TGTGCCAGCAATTCACCCGGGGGGCGGAACTATGGCTACACCTTC. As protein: CASNSPGGRNYGYTF.

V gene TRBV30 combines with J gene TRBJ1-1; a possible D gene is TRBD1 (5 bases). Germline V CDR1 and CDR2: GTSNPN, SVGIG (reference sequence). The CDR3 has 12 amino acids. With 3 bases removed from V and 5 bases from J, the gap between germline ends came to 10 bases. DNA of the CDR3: TGTGCCTGGAGGAGAGGGGAGACTGAAGCTTTCTTT. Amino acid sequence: CAWRRGETEAFF.

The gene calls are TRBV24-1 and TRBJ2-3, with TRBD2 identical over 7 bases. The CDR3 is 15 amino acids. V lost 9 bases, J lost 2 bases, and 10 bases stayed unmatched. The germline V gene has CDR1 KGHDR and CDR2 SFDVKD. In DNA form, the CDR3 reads TGTGCCACCGCTGGTCGGGGGGAACCCACAGATACGCAGTATTTT. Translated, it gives CATAGRGEPTDTQYF.

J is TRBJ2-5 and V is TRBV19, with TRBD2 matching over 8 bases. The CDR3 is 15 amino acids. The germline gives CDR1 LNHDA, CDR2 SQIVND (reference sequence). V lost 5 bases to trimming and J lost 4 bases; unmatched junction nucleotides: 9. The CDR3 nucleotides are TGTGCCAGTAGTCCGGCGGGAGGACTCCCAGAGACCCAGTACTTC. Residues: CASSPAGGLPETQYF. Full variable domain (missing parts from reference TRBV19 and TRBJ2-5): DGGITQSPKYLFRKEGQNVTLSCEQNLNHDAMYWYRQDPGQGLRLIYYSQIVNDFQKGDIAEGYSVSREKKESFPLTVTSAQKNPTAFYLCASSPAGGLPETQYFGPGTRLLVL.

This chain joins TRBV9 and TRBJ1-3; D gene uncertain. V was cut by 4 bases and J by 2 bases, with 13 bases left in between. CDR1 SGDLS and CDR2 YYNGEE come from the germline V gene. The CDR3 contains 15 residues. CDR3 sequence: CASSTRTDPGNTIYF. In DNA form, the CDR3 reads TGTGCCAGCAGCACCCGGACGGATCCTGGAAACACCATATATTTT.

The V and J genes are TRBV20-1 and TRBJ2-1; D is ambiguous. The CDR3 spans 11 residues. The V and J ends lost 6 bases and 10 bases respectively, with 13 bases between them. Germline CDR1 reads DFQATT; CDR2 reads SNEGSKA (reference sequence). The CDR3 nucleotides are TGCAGTGCGCTAAGGAGCGACGAGCAGTTCTTC. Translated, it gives CSALRSDEQFF.

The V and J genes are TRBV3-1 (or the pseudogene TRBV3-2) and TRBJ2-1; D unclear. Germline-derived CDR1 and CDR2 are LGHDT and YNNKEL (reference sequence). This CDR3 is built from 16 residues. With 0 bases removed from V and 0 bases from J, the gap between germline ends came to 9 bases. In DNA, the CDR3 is TGTGCCAGCAGCCAAGATCCCGCCGACTCCTACAATGAGCAGTTCTTC. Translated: CASSQDPADSYNEQFF.

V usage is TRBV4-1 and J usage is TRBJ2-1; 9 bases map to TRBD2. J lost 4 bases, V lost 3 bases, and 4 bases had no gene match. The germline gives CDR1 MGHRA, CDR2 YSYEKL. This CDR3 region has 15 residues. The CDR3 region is CASSQLAGHYNEQFF. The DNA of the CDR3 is TGCGCCAGCAGCCAGCTAGCGGGGCATTACAATGAGCAGTTCTTC.

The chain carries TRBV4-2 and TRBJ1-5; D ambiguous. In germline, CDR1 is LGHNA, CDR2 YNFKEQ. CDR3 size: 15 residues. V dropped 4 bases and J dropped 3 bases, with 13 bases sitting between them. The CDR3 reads CASSPSATLNQPQHF. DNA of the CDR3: TGTGCCAGCAGCCCGTCCGCGACCCTCAATCAGCCCCAGCATTTT.

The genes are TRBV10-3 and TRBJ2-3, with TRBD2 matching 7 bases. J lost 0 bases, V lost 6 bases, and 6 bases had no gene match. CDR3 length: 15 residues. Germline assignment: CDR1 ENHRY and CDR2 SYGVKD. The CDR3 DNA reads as TGTGCCATCAGGGGGGAGCGGGAAAGCACAGATACGCAGTATTTT. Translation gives CAIRGERESTDTQYF.

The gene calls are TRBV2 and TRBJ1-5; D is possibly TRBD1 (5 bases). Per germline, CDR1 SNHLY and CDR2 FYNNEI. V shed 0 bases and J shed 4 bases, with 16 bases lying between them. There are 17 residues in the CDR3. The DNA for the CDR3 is TGTGCCAGCAGTGAAGCGCCCGGGCCGGCAGGGAATCAGCCCCAGCATTTT. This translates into CASSEAPGPAGNQPQHF.

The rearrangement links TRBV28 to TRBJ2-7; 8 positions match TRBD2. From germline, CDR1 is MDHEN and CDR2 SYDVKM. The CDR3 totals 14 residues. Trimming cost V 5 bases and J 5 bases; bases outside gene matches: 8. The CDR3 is CASSRAGAIDEQYF. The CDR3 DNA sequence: TGTGCCAGCAGTCGAGCGGGAGCTATAGACGAGCAGTACTTC.

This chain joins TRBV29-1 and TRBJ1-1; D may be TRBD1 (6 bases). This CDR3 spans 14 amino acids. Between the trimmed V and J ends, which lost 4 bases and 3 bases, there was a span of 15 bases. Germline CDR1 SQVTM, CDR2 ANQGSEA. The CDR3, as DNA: TGCAGCGTTGGGAACAGGGTAATGGACACTGAAGCTTTCTTT. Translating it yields CSVGNRVMDTEAFF.

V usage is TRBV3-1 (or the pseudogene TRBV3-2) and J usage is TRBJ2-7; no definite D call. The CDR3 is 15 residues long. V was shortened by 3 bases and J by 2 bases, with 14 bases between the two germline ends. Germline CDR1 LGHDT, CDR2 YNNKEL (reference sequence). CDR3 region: CASSQRYQKAYEQYF. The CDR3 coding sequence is TGTGCCAGCAGCCAGAGGTATCAAAAAGCCTACGAGCAGTACTTC.

CDR3 nucleotide sequence: TGTGCCAGCAGCTTAGAACTAGCGGGGGGAGGTACGCAGTATTTT. Amino acid sequence: CASSLELAGGGTQYF. This rearrangement joins TRBV7-2 to TRBJ2-3, with 12 nucleotides matching TRBD2. Germline-derived CDR1 and CDR2 are SGHTA and FQGNSA. Trimming cost V 1 base and J 8 bases; bases outside gene matches: 4. This CDR3 has 15 amino acids. Full variable domain (outside the CDR3, taken from reference TRBV7-2 and TRBJ2-3): GAGVSQSPSNKVTEKGKDVELRCDPISGHTALYWYRQSLGQGLEFLIYFQGNSAPDKSGLPSDRFSAERTGGSVSTLTIQRTQQEDSAVYLCASSLELAGGGTQYFGPGTRLTVL.

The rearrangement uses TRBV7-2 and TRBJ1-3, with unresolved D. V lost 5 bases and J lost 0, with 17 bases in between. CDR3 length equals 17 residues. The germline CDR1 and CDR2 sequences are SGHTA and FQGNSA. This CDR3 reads CASSRIGGLNSGNTIYF. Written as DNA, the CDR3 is TGTGCCAGCAGCCGGATCGGAGGATTAAACTCTGGAAACACCATATATTTT.

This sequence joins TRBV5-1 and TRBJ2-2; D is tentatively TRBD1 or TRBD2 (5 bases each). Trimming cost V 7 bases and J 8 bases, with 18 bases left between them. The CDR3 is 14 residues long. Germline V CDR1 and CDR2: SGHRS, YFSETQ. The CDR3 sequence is CASSPGPGLGELFF. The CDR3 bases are TGCGCCAGCTCCCCGGGACCCGGACTGGGGGAGCTGTTTTTT.

CDR3 residues: CASSARPTGVGTEAFF. CDR3 nucleotides: TGTGCCAGCTCAGCTCGACCGACAGGGGTAGGGACTGAAGCTTTCTTT. The rearrangement links TRBV18 to TRBJ1-1, with 8 bases matching TRBD1. This CDR3 has 16 residues. The V and J ends lost 5 bases and 5 bases, in that order; junction bases with no gene match: 13. Germline CDR1 is KGHSH and CDR2 is LQKENI.

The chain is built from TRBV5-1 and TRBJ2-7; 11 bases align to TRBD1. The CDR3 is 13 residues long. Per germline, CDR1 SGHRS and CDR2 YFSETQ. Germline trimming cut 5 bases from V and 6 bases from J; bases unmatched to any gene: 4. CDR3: CASRGQGEGEQYF. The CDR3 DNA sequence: TGCGCCAGCAGGGGACAGGGGGAAGGCGAGCAGTACTTC.

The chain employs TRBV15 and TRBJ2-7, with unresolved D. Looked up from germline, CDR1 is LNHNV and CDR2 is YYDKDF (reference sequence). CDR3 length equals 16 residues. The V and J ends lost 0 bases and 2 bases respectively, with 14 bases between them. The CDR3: CATSRELLGSAYEQYF. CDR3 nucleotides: TGTGCCACCAGCAGAGAACTCCTAGGTTCTGCCTACGAGCAGTACTTC.

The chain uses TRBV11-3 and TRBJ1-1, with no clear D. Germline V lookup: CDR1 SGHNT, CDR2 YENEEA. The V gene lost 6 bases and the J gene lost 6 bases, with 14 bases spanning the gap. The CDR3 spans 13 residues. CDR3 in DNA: TGTGCCAGCAGAACGACATTGTTCCCTGAAGCTTTCTTT. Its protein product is CASRTTLFPEAFF.

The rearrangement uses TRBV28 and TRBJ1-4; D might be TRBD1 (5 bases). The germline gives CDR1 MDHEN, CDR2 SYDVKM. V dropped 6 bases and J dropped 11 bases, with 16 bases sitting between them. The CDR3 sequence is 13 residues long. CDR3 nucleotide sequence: TGTGCCAGCAGCAACCCCCGTGGGGCGAAACTGTTTTTT. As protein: CASSNPRGAKLFF.

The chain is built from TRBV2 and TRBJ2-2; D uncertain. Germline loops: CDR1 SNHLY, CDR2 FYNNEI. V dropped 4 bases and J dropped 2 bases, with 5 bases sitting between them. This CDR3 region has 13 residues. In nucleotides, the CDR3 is TGTGCCAGCAGTGGGTATAACACCGGGGAGCTGTTTTTT. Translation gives CASSGYNTGELFF. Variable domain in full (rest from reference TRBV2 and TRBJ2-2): EPEVTQTPSHQVTQMGQEVILRCVPISNHLYFYWYRQILGQKVEFLVSFYNNEISEKSEIFDDQFSVERPDGSNFTLKIRSTKLEDSAMYFCASSGYNTGELFFGEGSRLTVL.